This is a list of T cell receptor beta chains from one sample in a study of blood T cell repertoires in COVID-19. Here immunoSEQ multiplex PCR was the method, and the copy in TCRdb shows in-frame clones only, minus some. The table lists over 250,000 clones, roughly 88% of them singletons. The source material was PBMCs or T cells enriched from blood (not recorded which). These receptors were obtained from a woman in her 30s who had recovered from COVID-19. Each CDR3 is given with its conserved first and last residue. D genes are given only for firm matches. The size field is filled for only some rows; it gives once, few, many or a size class.

.,TRBJ2-1,TRBV7-3,.,TGTGCCAGCAGCTTAAGGCCCCTCTCCTACAATGAGCAGTTCTTC,CASSLRPLSYNEQFF
.,TRBJ1-1,TRBV7-6,.,TGTGCCAGCAGCTTCGGGTCCCGTTACACTGAAGCTTTCTTT,CASSFGSRYTEAFF
TRBD2,TRBJ2-1,TRBV4-3,.,TGCGCCAGCAGTCTTACTAGCGGGGGGGCCCTTGAGCAGTTCTTC,CASSLTSGGALEQFF
.,TRBJ1-1,TRBV6-5,once,TGTGCCAGCAAACGACAGAACACTGAAGCTTTCTTT,CASKRQNTEAFF
TRBD1,TRBJ1-3,TRBV30,.,TGTGCCTGGAATCGGGACAGCGGAAACACCATATATTTT,CAWNRDSGNTIYF
TRBD1,TRBJ2-2,TRBV2,once,TGTGCCAGCAGGGACCGGGACAGGGGATCCGGGGAGCTGTTTTTT,CASRDRDRGSGELFF
TRBD1,TRBJ1-1,TRBV23-1,.,TGCGCCAAGGCGAAAACTCCGAGGCCGGGACAGATGAACACTGAAGCTTTCTTT,CAKAKTPRPGQMNTEAFF
TRBD2,TRBJ2-7,TRBV24-1,.,TGTGCCACCAGTGCTCCTAGCGGGACCTACGAGCAGTACTTC,CATSAPSGTYEQYF
.,TRBJ2-7,TRBV5-1,once,TGCGCCAGCAGCTTGGTCAGTCCTGGTGGCTACGAGCAGTACTTC,CASSLVSPGGYEQYF
.,TRBJ1-2,TRBV29-1,.,TGCAGCGCGGGACGGACAAACTATGGCTACACCTTC,CSAGRTNYGYTF
.,TRBJ2-1,TRBV9,.,TGTGCCAGCAGCGTAGTGCAGGGGACGAATGAGCAGTTCTTC,CASSVVQGTNEQFF
.,TRBJ2-5,TRBV5-1,once,TGCGCCAGCAGGTCCCAGGGGGGCGCAGGCGCAGAGACCCAGTACTTC,CASRSQGGAGAETQYF
.,TRBJ1-1,TRBV27,.,TGTGCCAGCAGTTTAGGGAGCGGGGGCGCATACACTGAAGCTTTCTTT,CASSLGSGGAYTEAFF
.,TRBJ2-1,TRBV28,.,TGTGCCAGCAGTATCCTACTAGCTGAAGAGCAGTTCTTC,CASSILLAEEQFF
.,TRBJ1-4,TRBV5-4,.,TGTGCCAGCAGCTTCGGAGGCGGAAAAGTTTTTGAAAAACTGTTTTTT,CASSFGGGKVFEKLFF
TRBD1,TRBJ2-7,TRBV4-1,.,TGCGCCAGCAGCCAAGAATCCGGGACAGGGGGCGAAGAAATCTACGAGCAGTACTTC,CASSQESGTGGEEIYEQYF
TRBD1,TRBJ2-1,TRBV5-1,once,TGCGCCAGCCACAGGGGAGAGAACGATGAGCAGTTCTTC,CASHRGENDEQFF
TRBD1,TRBJ1-6,TRBV30,.,TGTGCCTGGAGTAAGGACAGGGGTTCACCCCTCCACTTT,CAWSKDRGSPLHF
TRBD1,TRBJ1-3,TRBV2,.,TGTGCCAGCAGTCACCCGGGACAGGTGATGAGCCTCTCTGGAAACACCATATATTTT,CASSHPGQVMSLSGNTIYF
TRBD1,TRBJ2-7,TRBV7-9,.,TGTGCCAGCAGCTCCGGGACAGGGGTTTCCAGGGAGCAGTACTTC,CASSSGTGVSREQYF
.,TRBJ2-7,TRBV10-3,.,TGTGCCATCAGTGAGCCCACAGGGCAAGCCCTCGCGCGGCAGTACTTC,CAISEPTGQALARQYF
TRBD2,TRBJ2-5,TRBV18,.,TGTGCCAGCTCACCGACTAGCGGGGGGCCGGGGGAGACCCAGTACTTC,CASSPTSGGPGETQYF
.,TRBJ2-4,TRBV28,.,TGTGCCAGCAGTTTCGAGGATTTATGGTGGGCCAAAAACATTCAGTACTTC,CASSFEDLWWAKNIQYF
.,TRBJ1-6,TRBV6-6,.,TGTGCCAGCAGCCCCCCCGGAGGGGTGGATAATTCACCCCTCCACTTT,CASSPPGGVDNSPLHF
.,TRBJ2-3,TRBV28,.,TGTGCCAGCAGTTTAAAGGCCCACAGGGGCACAGATACGCAGTATTTT,CASSLKAHRGTDTQYF
TRBD1,TRBJ2-7,TRBV28,.,TGTGCCAGCAGTTCGGGACAGGGGTACGAGCAGTACTTC,CASSSGQGYEQYF
.,TRBJ2-3,TRBV3-1/TRBV3-2,.,TGTGCCAGCAGCCAAGACCTCGGACACACAGATACGCAGTATTTT,CASSQDLGHTDTQYF
.,TRBJ1-4,TRBV7-9,.,TGTGCCAGCAGCCCCAACAGAGAAGAAAAACTGTTTTTT,CASSPNREEKLFF
.,TRBJ1-1,TRBV28,.,TGTGCCAGCAGTTTTATGTTACACTGGGGGGGCACTGAAGCTTTCTTT,CASSFMLHWGGTEAFF
TRBD1,TRBJ2-7,TRBV7-2,.,TGTGCCAGCAGCTTTACTTGGGACAGGGGCTACGAGCAGTACTTC,CASSFTWDRGYEQYF
.,TRBJ1-2,TRBV4-1,.,TGCGCCAGCAGCCAAGAATTGCCTCAGGGCTACACCTTC,CASSQELPQGYTF
TRBD2,TRBJ2-4,TRBV6-5,.,TGTGCCAGCAGTTCCCTGGGGGGGTTAGCCAAAAACATTCAGTACTTC,CASSSLGGLAKNIQYF
TRBD1,TRBJ1-5,TRBV10-1,.,TGCGCCCAAAGGCAGGGAGACAGGGGGATTGGCAATCAGCCCCAGCATTTT,CAQRQGDRGIGNQPQHF
TRBD2,TRBJ2-1,TRBV5-4,.,TGTGCCAGCAGCTCAGCGGGAGGGCCCCTCAATGAGCAGTTCTTC,CASSSAGGPLNEQFF
TRBD1,TRBJ1-2,TRBV5-4,.,TGTGCCAGCAGCCCCGGGACAGCCAACTATGGCTACACCTTC,CASSPGTANYGYTF
.,TRBJ1-1,TRBV28,.,TGTGCCAGCAGTTTATACAGGACAATAGGCACTGAAGCTTTCTTT,CASSLYRTIGTEAFF
TRBD1,TRBJ1-2,TRBV6-5,.,TGTGCCAGCAGTTACTCGAGACAGGGGGCAAGTGGCTACACCTTC,CASSYSRQGASGYTF
.,TRBJ1-2,TRBV27,.,TGTGCCAGCAGTTTCGCCCAGGGCTATGGCTACACCTTC,CASSFAQGYGYTF
.,TRBJ1-2,TRBV2,.,TGTGCCAGCAGTGAAGTTCGTGGGGCGGCGGCTGGCTACACCTTC,CASSEVRGAAAGYTF
.,TRBJ2-1,TRBV7-3,.,TGTGCCAGCAGGGCCCCCGTTAGGGACTCCAGGAGACTCCAATCCTACAATGAGCAGTTCTTC,CASRAPVRDSRRLQSYNEQFF
TRBD1,TRBJ1-1,TRBV13,.,TGTGCCAGCAGTCACGACAGGGGAAAAGCTTTCTTT,CASSHDRGKAFF
.,TRBJ1-4,TRBV30,.,TGTGCCTGGAGTGTGGGCAGGGCCAGGGGTTATGAAAAACTGTTTTTT,CAWSVGRARGYEKLFF
TRBD1,TRBJ1-6,TRBV18,.,TGTGCCAGCTCACTACTTCCGGACAGGGGGCAATCACCCCTCCACTTT,CASSLLPDRGQSPLHF
.,TRBJ1-1,TRBV29-1,once,TGCAGCGTTGCGGGCAGCGGGGGTCGAACTGAAGCTTTCTTT,CSVAGSGGRTEAFF
TRBD2,TRBJ2-1,TRBV10-1,.,TGCGCCAGCAGTGGGCGACGGGAGGGCCAATACAATGAGCAGTTCTTC,CASSGRREGQYNEQFF